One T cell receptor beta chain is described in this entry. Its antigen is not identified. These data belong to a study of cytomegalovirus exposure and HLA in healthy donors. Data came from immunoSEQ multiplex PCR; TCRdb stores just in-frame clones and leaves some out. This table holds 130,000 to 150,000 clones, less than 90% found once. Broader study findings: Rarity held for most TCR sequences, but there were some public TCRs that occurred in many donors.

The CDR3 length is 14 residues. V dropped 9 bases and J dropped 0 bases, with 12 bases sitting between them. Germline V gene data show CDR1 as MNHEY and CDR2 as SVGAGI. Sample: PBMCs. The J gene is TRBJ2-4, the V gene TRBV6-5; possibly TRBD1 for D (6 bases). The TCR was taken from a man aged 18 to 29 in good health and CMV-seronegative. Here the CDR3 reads CARNRVTAKNIQYF. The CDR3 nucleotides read TGTGCCAGGAACAGGGTAACAGCCAAAAACATTCAGTACTTC.